The T cell receptor (beta chain) described here comes from a study of CD8 T cells in Susac syndrome. V was cut by 8 bases and J by 6 bases, with 16 bases left in between. Per germline, CDR1 MNHNS and CDR2 SASEGT. The CDR3 consists of 14 residues. With random hexamers, 0.5 to 1 ug RNA was reverse transcribed. The immunoSEQ assay covered 54 Vbeta and 13 Jbeta segments for CDR3. TCRdb ran MiXCR on the immunoSEQ multiplex PCR reads and lists one entry per CDR3 protein. The sample comprises about 300,000 distinct CDR3 sequences, approximately 85% of which are singletons, and 0.21% rests with the top ten. This TCR came from a human donor with multiple sclerosis. This chain connects TRBV6-1 to TRBJ2-2; D is perhaps TRBD1 (6 bases). Sequencing was done on a sample of CD8+ T cells from PBMCs. The CDR3 region has the DNA TGTGCCAGCGCCCGACAGGAGCTCGCCGGGGAGCTGTTTTTT. This codes for CASARQELAGELFF.